This TCR beta chain was recovered during a study of cytomegalovirus exposure and HLA in healthy donors. General observations from the study: As a later analysis revealed, the rate of TCR association differed by HLA locus, with DRB1 most and HLA-C fewest. Several of the most significant clusters were apparently associated with common viral pathogens in a later analysis.

To note about this clone: As yet, its antigen is unknown.

This PCR relied on a set of 60 Vbeta primers and 13 Jbeta primers. Here immunoSEQ multiplex PCR was the method, and the copy in TCRdb shows in-frame clones only, minus some. The table shows around 250,000 clones, with about 93% occurring only once. Germline trimming cut 1 base from V and 2 bases from J; bases unmatched to any gene: 5. This CDR3 spans 16 amino acids. Germline values: CDR1 KGHSH, CDR2 LQKENI. The source of this sequence is a girl aged 2-10 years in good health and CMV-seronegative. This chain connects TRBV18 to TRBJ1-3; the match to TRBD1 covers 7 bases. Sequencing was performed on PBMCs. The CDR3: CASSPRGTDPGNTIYF. The CDR3 DNA is TGTGCCAGCTCACCACGGGGGACAGACCCTGGAAACACCATATATTTT.